This T cell receptor (beta chain) was found in a study of T cell changes during pregnancy in multiple sclerosis. Concerning this clone itself: At one boundary the junction diverges from the germline segment, which might be a read error.

Data came from immunoSEQ multiplex PCR; TCRdb stores just in-frame clones and leaves some out. The data show 90,000 to 120,000 clones, 91% seen once. This sequence originates from a female donor with multiple sclerosis, enrolled in a pregnancy study. The sample in question was peripheral blood, obtained after pregnancy.

The CDR3 DNA is TGCGCCAGCAGGTCAGACCTGGGACAGACTATTGAAAAACTGTTTTTT. Translated: CASRSDLGQTIEKLFF. The chain links TRBV5-1 to TRBJ1-4; 7 bases match TRBD1. The CDR3 sequence is 16 residues long. Per germline, CDR1 SGHRS and CDR2 YFSETQ.